This paragraph covers one T cell receptor beta chain sequence. The data derive from a study of blood T cell repertoires in COVID-19. The CDR3 consists of 12 residues. Germline CDR1 is MNHEY and CDR2 is SVGAGI. Deletions cut 5 bases from V and 6 bases from J, with 10 bases between. Sequencing used immunoSEQ multiplex PCR; TCRdb keeps in-frame clones, though not all of them. This table holds about 210,000 clones, roughly four fifths found once. The chain recombines TRBV6-5 with TRBJ1-1, with D unclear. The receptor was isolated from a man between 35 and 55 years old who had recovered from COVID-19. Source material: PBMCs or T cells enriched from blood (not recorded which). The CDR3 region is CASSIQGAEAFF. The CDR3 coding sequence is TGTGCCAGCAGTATCCAAGGAGCTGAAGCTTTCTTT.